This T cell receptor (beta chain) was observed in a study of blood T cell repertoires in COVID-19 (dated by TCRdb to between 2020 and 2021). Describing the broader study: Collaborator samples came from the United States, Italy and Spain and covered acute and convalescent phases of COVID-19. Subjects who had been exposed to COVID-19, were actively infected with it, or had recovered from it provided the deeply sampled blood TCRbeta repertoires that made up the dataset. The samples were drawn from two sources: the first 160 participants of the ongoing ImmuneRACE study, and 1,000 to 1,500 subjects contributed by 6 global collaborators. The prospective study material was composed of cDNA or gDNA derived from T cells, B-cell-depleted T cells, or PBMCs. The repertoires were released in a freely available public database meant as a resource for research on the immune response to SARS-CoV-2. The sample metadata nearly always contained a de-identified subject ID, COVID-19 status, age in years and sex. HLA class I and class II types, where available, came from metadata supplied by the sample provider rather than from assay-based typing. What the work shows at the level of the full study, not this receptor alone: Clinical and demographic metadata were provided uncurated, with the amount varying by source and participant.

Whole blood was collected in K2EDTA tubes by collaborating institutions according to the institutions' own protocols. For TCRbeta analysis, collaborator samples were shipped as frozen whole blood, as isolated PBMCs, or as DNA extracted from either sample type. As for this clone: This clone's antigen is unknown. No much larger clone is present one base from it, and per-base qualities are unavailable.

TCRbeta CDR3 regions were amplified from genomic DNA using the immunoSEQ Assay, a bias-controlled multiplex PCR. On the study's bioinformatics: The number of nucleated cells in each sample was estimated from the amplification of reference gene primers within the assay. To quantify the absolute abundance of each unique TCRbeta CDR3 rearrangement, sequence reads were collapsed and filtered. For each sample, productive Simpson clonality was calculated by taking the square root of Simpson's diversity index across productive rearrangements. As stored in TCRdb, this immuneACCESS dataset retains in-frame rearrangements with V and J assigned. A fraction of the clones does not appear; measured against another copy, unresolved V genes explain less than half of the discrepancy, and the remainder lacks a known reason. That table furnishes V, J and clone size, whereas the DNA furnished D and trimming. This sample is represented by around 68,000 clones; about 81% of them were singletons. The top ten constitute around a tenth of the sample.

Reading the germline V gene gives CDR1 MDHEN and CDR2 SYDVKM. V lost 3 bases and J lost 8 bases; the stretch between them is 16 bases long. The CDR3 numbers 14 residues from cysteine through phenylalanine. The read is trimmed to its CDR3 DNA, 42 bases read in frame from base 1. This TCR derives from a human donor in a cohort sampled during active COVID-19. The chain uses TRBV28 and TRBJ1-1; D gene: possibly TRBD1, on 5 matching bases. The material sequenced was peripheral blood. The sequenced DNA is TGTGCCAGCAGTTTTAGTTCAGGGCTGGCCGAAGCTTTCTTT. Its protein is CASSFSSGLAEAFF. Reference TRBV28 and TRBJ1-1 proteins supply the regions before and after the CDR3; the full variable domain is: DVKVTQSSRYLVKRTGEKVFLECVQDMDHENMFWYRQDPGLGLRLIYFSYDVKMKEKGDIPEGYSVSREKKERFSLILESASTNQTSMYLCASSFSSGLAEAFFGQGTRLTVV.